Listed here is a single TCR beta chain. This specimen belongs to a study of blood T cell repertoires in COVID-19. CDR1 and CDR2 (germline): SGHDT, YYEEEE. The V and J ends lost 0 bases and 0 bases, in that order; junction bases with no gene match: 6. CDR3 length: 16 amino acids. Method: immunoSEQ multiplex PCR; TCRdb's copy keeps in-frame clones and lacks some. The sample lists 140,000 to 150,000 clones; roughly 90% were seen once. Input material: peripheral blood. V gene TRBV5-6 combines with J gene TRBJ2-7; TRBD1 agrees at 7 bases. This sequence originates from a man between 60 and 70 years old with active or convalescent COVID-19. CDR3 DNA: TGTGCCAGCAGCTTGGCCGGACAGGCCTACTCCTACGAGCAGTACTTC. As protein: CASSLAGQAYSYEQYF.